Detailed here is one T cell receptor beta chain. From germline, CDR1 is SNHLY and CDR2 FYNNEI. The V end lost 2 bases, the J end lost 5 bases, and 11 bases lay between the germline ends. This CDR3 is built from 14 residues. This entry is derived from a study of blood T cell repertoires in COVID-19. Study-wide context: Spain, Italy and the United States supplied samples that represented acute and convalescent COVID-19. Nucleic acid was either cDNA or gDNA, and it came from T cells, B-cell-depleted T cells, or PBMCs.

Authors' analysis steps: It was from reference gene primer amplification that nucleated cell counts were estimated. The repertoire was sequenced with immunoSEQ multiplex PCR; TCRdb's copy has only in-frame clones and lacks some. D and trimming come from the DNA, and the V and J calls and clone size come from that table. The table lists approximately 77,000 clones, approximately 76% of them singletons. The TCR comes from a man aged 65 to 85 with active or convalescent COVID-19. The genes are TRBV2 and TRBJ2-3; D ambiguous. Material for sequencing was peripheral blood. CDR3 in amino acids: CASSESTRRDTQYF. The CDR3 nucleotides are TGTGCCAGCAGTGAAAGTACGCGGCGAGATACGCAGTATTTT.